This TCR beta chain derives from a study of blood T cell repertoires in COVID-19 (dated by TCRdb to 2018 to 2020). Background for the entire study: Collaborator samples came from the United States, Italy and Spain and covered acute and convalescent phases of COVID-19. A freely available public database, intended as a resource for researchers studying the immune response to SARS-CoV-2, is where the repertoires were released. The prospective study material was composed of cDNA or gDNA derived from T cells, B-cell-depleted T cells, or PBMCs. Where HLA class I and class II types were available, the types were taken from metadata supplied by the sample provider, not from assay-based typing. The samples were drawn from the first 160 participants of the ongoing ImmuneRACE study and from under 1,500 subjects provided by 6 global collaborators. Deeply sampled blood TCRbeta repertoires from subjects exposed to, actively infected with, or recovered from COVID-19 were included in the dataset. The sample metadata nearly always contained a de-identified subject ID, COVID-19 status, age in years and sex. The paper as a whole reports these results and caveats: Clinical and demographic metadata were provided uncurated, with the amount varying by source and participant.

TCRbeta CDR3 regions were amplified from genomic DNA using the immunoSEQ Assay, a bias-controlled multiplex PCR. In the original analysis: The number of nucleated cells in each sample was estimated by amplification of reference gene primers within the assay. To quantify the absolute abundance of each unique TCRbeta CDR3 rearrangement, sequence reads were collapsed and filtered. Productive Simpson clonality was computed per sample as the square root of Simpson's diversity index over productive rearrangements. Held by TCRdb, this immuneACCESS table contains in-frame sequences only and omits some clones. Under half of the omission traces to an unresolved V gene where checked; the cause of the rest is unknown. That table supplies the V and J calls and clone size; D and trimming were determined from the DNA. This sample comprises 250,000 or so clones, around nine tenths of them detected only once. Of the sample, under 9.5% is held by the ten largest clones.

About this clone itself: Its antigen is currently not known. The input lacks base qualities; no much larger clone sits a single base away.

In the prospective study, participants were about 18 to 95 years old, resided in fewer than 25 geographic areas of the United States, and were enrolled through a virtual design. In the prospective study, cohorts were assigned on the basis of participant-reported clinical history obtained from a screening survey and a study questionnaire. Recovered participants in ImmuneRACE Cohort 3 were defined as having two consecutive negative NP/OP PCR tests, clearance from a healthcare professional, or resolution of symptoms. In the prospective study, mobile phlebotomists collected whole blood, serum and a nasopharyngeal or oropharyngeal swab from each participant. Over an approximately 2-month period, participants in the prospective study had the option of providing additional blood draws and questionnaires. Prospective study blood samples were shipped either frozen or at room temperature before DNA extraction.

The germline V and J ends show losses of 6 bases and 6 bases respectively, and no gene match explains 14 bases of the junction. CDR1 and CDR2 were assigned from the germline V gene (reference sequence) as MNHEY and SMNVEV. CDR3 length: 17 amino acids, cysteine to phenylalanine. Only the CDR3 portion is preserved as DNA: 51 bases, with reading frame beginning at the first base. The receptor was derived from a man aged 40-55 years who had recovered from COVID-19. Material: PBMCs or T cells enriched from blood (not recorded which). The chain was built from TRBV27 and TRBJ1-5; 10 junctional bases match TRBD1. In nucleotide form, the sequence is TGTGCCAGCAGCCCCCCCCCGGACAGGGGGGGTGCTCAGCCCCAGCATTTT. This translates into CASSPPPDRGGAQPQHF.